This TCR beta chain is from a study of early T cells in non-severe SARS-CoV-2 infection. Study background: Chains from this unsorted whole-blood bulk RNA could not be paired.

This clonotype turned up a few times. Its antigen is unknown. Unique molecular identifiers tagged individual cDNA molecules. TCRdb processed the 5' RACE reads anew with MiXCR; each CDR3 protein has one entry. The sample yields over 55,000 distinct CDR3 sequences, about 8% seen once. Study-wide results and caveats: Matching against VDJdb likely underestimated virus-specific expansions, favoring anti-spike CD8.

The CDR3 runs to 13 residues. Germline V CDR1 and CDR2: ENHRY, SYGVKD. V was clipped by 6 bases and J by 6 bases; unmatched bases: 7. Sequencing input: whole blood. V is TRBV10-3 and J is TRBJ1-2, with TRBD1 matching over 7 bases. The clonotype comes from an adult who was a healthcare worker with PCR-confirmed SARS-CoV-2 infection or an uninfected control (not recorded which). The CDR3 spells CAISRTGTDGYTF. CDR3 bases: TGTGCCATCAGCCGGACAGGAACTGATGGCTACACCTTC.